This T cell receptor (beta chain) was recorded in a study of CD8 T cells in Susac syndrome. Random hexamers were used to reverse transcribe the RNA input (0.5 to 1 ug). In TCRdb, the immunoSEQ multiplex PCR reads were re-called with MiXCR into one record per CDR3 protein. The sample has about 280,000 distinct CDR3 sequences; about 88% are singletons. Broader study findings: The relatively small number of individuals in the TCR sequencing and HLA analysis was acknowledged by the study.

The CDR3 runs to 13 residues. From germline, CDR1 is DFQATT and CDR2 SNEGSKA (reference sequence). V was clipped by 6 bases and J by 4 bases, with 15 bases between them. CD8+ and CD4+ T cells taken from blood had their TCR beta sequenced. A word on this clonotype: Antigen: not known.

The chain links TRBV20-1 to TRBJ2-5; D unclear. What was sequenced was CD8+ T cells from PBMCs. This TCR derives from a human donor with multiple sclerosis. The CDR3 is CSAVTDKGETQYF. CDR3 coding DNA: TGCAGTGCCGTGACGGATAAGGGAGAGACCCAGTACTTC.